This TCR beta chain was sequenced during a study of control samples from healthy donors and cancer patients. The table came from immunoSEQ multiplex PCR; TCRdb's copy has only in-frame clones and leaves some out. Among some 100,000 clones listed, around three quarters were seen once. V lost 4 bases to trimming and J lost 7 bases; unmatched junction nucleotides: 11. The CDR3 consists of 15 residues. Germline values: CDR1 SGHNT, CDR2 YENEEA. This receptor was obtained from a woman in her 30s in good health. Sequencing input: blood. This rearrangement joins TRBV11-3 to TRBJ2-3, with 7 bases that match TRBD2. CDR3 DNA sequence: TGTGCCAGCAGCTCCGGTTTAAGCGGGGTTAATACGCAGTATTTT. This sequence encodes CASSSGLSGVNTQYF.